This TCR beta chain was sequenced for a study of blood T cells in healthy people across ages. The total RNA that was extracted per sample amounted to at least 5 micrograms. With regard to this clonotype: As yet, its antigen is unknown.

CDR3 size: 15 residues. From germline, CDR1 is SGHVS and CDR2 FNYEAQ. Trimming cost V 4 bases and J 4 bases; bases outside gene matches: 7. General study points: Because donor CMV status was unknown, expanded clonotype changes were possibly confounded. Diversity estimated from one million T cells was considered an underestimate. Roughly linear declines in TCR beta diversity per million T cells occurred with age.

The second PCR ran about 6 to 12 cycles with a sample-barcoded 5' primer and J-beta primers. TCRdb called the 5' RACE reads again in MiXCR, with one record for every CDR3 protein. The sample lists roughly 1,700,000 distinct CDR3 sequences, roughly 28% occurring once. V and J are TRBV7-6 and TRBJ2-3; 8 nucleotides line up with TRBD2. Material for sequencing was blood. The clonotype was recovered from a woman aged 30 to 39 in good health. DNA of the CDR3: TGTGCCAGCAGCTCGCGGCGGGAGGAGGCAGATACGCAGTATTTT. This gives the protein CASSSRREEADTQYF.